The rows below give T cell receptor beta chains drawn from one sample of a study of cytomegalovirus exposure and HLA in healthy donors. TCRdb keeps only in-frame clones here, not all; method: immunoSEQ multiplex PCR. The data hold 150,000 to 200,000 clones, with 77% observed a single time. Sequencing input: PBMCs. The receptors shown here come from a woman aged 25 to 39 in good health and CMV-seropositive. CDR3s include the opening cysteine and the closing phenylalanine or tryptophan. A D gene is named only where the DNA matches it firmly. Clone size is given for some rows only: seen once, a few or many times, or a class if the clone is expanded.

D	J	size	V	DNA	CDR3
TRBD2	TRBJ2-5	NA	TRBV2	TGTGCCAGCAAGGGGGCTAGCGGGACTGAGACCCAGTACTTC	CASKGASGTETQYF
NA	TRBJ2-1	NA	TRBV7-9	TGTGCCAGCAGCGCTACCTCGTCGAATGAGCAGTTCTTC	CASSATSSNEQFF
TRBD1	TRBJ2-6	NA	TRBV7-8	TGTGCCAGCAGACTGACAGGGGTCCTGGATGGGGCCAACGTCCTGACTTTC	CASRLTGVLDGANVLTF
NA	TRBJ2-6	NA	TRBV28	TGTGCCAGCAGTATTGACAGGAGCTCTGGGGCCAACGTCCTGACTTTC	CASSIDRSSGANVLTF
NA	TRBJ1-5	NA	TRBV5-8	TGTGCCAGCAGCTTGGTAGCGGCGGGCAATCAGCCCCAGCATTTT	CASSLVAAGNQPQHF
TRBD2	TRBJ2-7	NA	TRBV5-4	TGTGCCAGCAGCTCGGGACTAGCGGGAGGGCCTGTTGCCGAGCAGTACTTC	CASSSGLAGGPVAEQYF
NA	TRBJ1-2	NA	TRBV19	TGTGCCAGTAGTAGTGGACAAGACTATGGCTACACCTTC	CASSSGQDYGYTF
NA	TRBJ1-1	once	TRBV29-1	TGCAGCGTTGAGGCAGAGAACACTGAAGCTTTCTTT	CSVEAENTEAFF
NA	TRBJ2-1	NA	TRBV5-1	TGCGCCAGCAGCCCTCGCGACGGGAATTCCTACAATGAGCAGTTCTTC	CASSPRDGNSYNEQFF
TRBD1	TRBJ1-2	NA	TRBV6-5	TGTGCCAGCACTAACGAGGGGGCAGGCTACACCTTC	CASTNEGAGYTF
TRBD2	TRBJ2-7	NA	TRBV5-1	TGCGCCAGCAGCTTAGCAGCGGGAGAAACGTACGAGCAGTACTTC	CASSLAAGETYEQYF
TRBD1	TRBJ2-7	NA	TRBV4-1	TGCGCCAGCAGCCAAGAAGGGGGCGGAGAGTACGAGCAGTACTTC	CASSQEGGGEYEQYF
TRBD1	TRBJ1-1	NA	TRBV7-3	TGTGCCAGCAGCCGTGGACAGGGGGGCACTGAAGCTTTCTTT	CASSRGQGGTEAFF